The rows below give T cell receptor beta chains drawn from one sample of a study of cytomegalovirus exposure and HLA in healthy donors. Clones were read by immunoSEQ multiplex PCR, and TCRdb kept only the in-frame ones, dropping some. The sample has over 150,000 clones, around 76% seen once. Material: PBMCs. These receptors all come from a man aged 55 to 70 in good health and CMV-seronegative. Each CDR3 is given with its conserved first and last residue. Fields, in order: D gene, V gene, clone size, J gene, CDR3 DNA, CDR3 protein. A D gene is named only where the DNA matches it firmly. Clone size is shown for a subset of rows, as once, few, many or a class of expanded clone.

>NA|TRBV7-6|NA|TRBJ2-3
TGTGCCAGCAGCTTCGGCGGAACTAGCACAGATACGCAGTATTTT
CASSFGGTSTDTQYF
>NA|TRBV19|NA|TRBJ2-5
TGTGCCAGTAGTATTCTCCAGAAAGAGACCCAGTACTTC
CASSILQKETQYF
>TRBD1|TRBV10-3|NA|TRBJ1-2
TGTGCCATCAGGACCCCGGACAGGGACTATGGCTACACCTTC
CAIRTPDRDYGYTF
>NA|TRBV28|NA|TRBJ1-2
TGTGCCGTCAGGCCATCCTATGGCTACACCTTC
CAVRPSYGYTF
>TRBD1|TRBV7-2|few|TRBJ2-5
TGTGCCAGCGGGGACAGGGGGGCCTCTGGGGAGACCCAGTACTTC
CASGDRGASGETQYF
>TRBD2|TRBV27|NA|TRBJ2-5
TGTGCCAGCAGTTTGACTAGCGGCGAGACCCAGTACTTC
CASSLTSGETQYF
>TRBD2|TRBV29-1|NA|TRBJ2-7
TGCAGCGTTGGTACTAGCGACGCCTACGAGCAGTACTTC
CSVGTSDAYEQYF
>NA|TRBV7-9|NA|TRBJ2-7
TGTGCCAGCAGCCCCCCCCGGGGGTCCCTGGAGCAGTACTTC
CASSPPRGSLEQYF
>TRBD1|TRBV5-1|NA|TRBJ2-1
TGCGCCAGCAGCTCAGTACAGGGGGATGAGCAGTTCTTC
CASSSVQGDEQFF
>TRBD1|TRBV6-5|NA|TRBJ1-1
TGTGCCAGCGGGGACAGGCGAGAGAACACTGAAGCTTTCTTT
CASGDRRENTEAFF
>NA|TRBV5-1|NA|TRBJ1-6
TGCGCCAGCAGCTTACGACAGAGCTCCTATAATTCACCCCTCCACTTT
CASSLRQSSYNSPLHF
>TRBD2|TRBV10-1|NA|TRBJ2-7
TGCACCAGCACAGCGGGAGCCGGCTACGAGCAGTACTTC
CTSTAGAGYEQYF
>NA|TRBV5-4|NA|TRBJ2-5
TGTGCCAGCAGCTTGAGCCCCCAGGAATGGGAGACCCAGTACTTC
CASSLSPQEWETQYF
>NA|TRBV28|NA|TRBJ1-5
TGTGCCAGCTCACAGCCAGGGAGCAATCAGCCCCAGCATTTT
CASSQPGSNQPQHF
>NA|TRBV5-1|few|TRBJ1-1
TGCGCCAGCAGCCCAGGGGACATTTTGGAAGCTTTCTTT
CASSPGDILEAFF
>NA|TRBV7-8|NA|TRBJ1-2
TGTGCCAGCAGCCGGACATTAGGTCCTAGTGGCTATGGCTACACCTTC
CASSRTLGPSGYGYTF
>TRBD2|TRBV30|NA|TRBJ2-5
TGTGCCTGGAGCAGACTAGCGGGGGGCCAAGAGACCCAGTACTTC
CAWSRLAGGQETQYF
>NA|TRBV19|NA|TRBJ1-4
TGTGCCAGTAGTATCGATCGGGAAAAACTGTTTTTT
CASSIDREKLFF
>TRBD2|TRBV4-3|once|TRBJ2-7
TGCGCCAGCAGCCAAGAACTGGGGGGGGGCTACGAGCAGTACTTC
CASSQELGGGYEQYF
>TRBD1|TRBV30|NA|TRBJ1-3
TGTGCCTGGAGTGTTCAGACAGGGCCTGGAAACACCATATATTTT
CAWSVQTGPGNTIYF
>TRBD1|TRBV4-1|NA|TRBJ2-7
TGCGCCAGCAGCCAGGGACAGGGCCACGAGCAGTACTTC
CASSQGQGHEQYF
>TRBD2|TRBV28|NA|TRBJ2-3
TGTGCCAGCAGTCTTATAGCGGGTGCAGATACGCAGTATTTT
CASSLIAGADTQYF
>NA|TRBV6-5|NA|TRBJ2-5
TGTGCCAGCAGTTACCTACAGGGTTTTGAGACCCAGTACTTC
CASSYLQGFETQYF
>NA|TRBV5-1|NA|TRBJ1-4
TGCGCCAGCAGCTACTCCGGGGGGCCACTGGAAAAACTGTTTTTT
CASSYSGGPLEKLFF
>TRBD1|TRBV27|few|TRBJ1-1
TGTGCCAGCAGTTCTCATAGGACAGGGTTGGACACTGAAGCTTTCTTT
CASSSHRTGLDTEAFF
>TRBD1|TRBV7-9|NA|TRBJ1-1
TGTGCCAGCAGAGACAGGGGGGCTACGAACACTGAAGCTTTCTTT
CASRDRGATNTEAFF
>TRBD1|TRBV19|once|TRBJ2-7
TGTGCCAGTAGTGCCCGGGACAGGGACAACGAGCAGTACTTC
CASSARDRDNEQYF
>TRBD1|TRBV7-9|NA|TRBJ1-3
TGTGCCAGCAGCTCCTGGAATGGACAGGGTGCTGGAAACACCATATATTTT
CASSSWNGQGAGNTIYF
>NA|TRBV27|NA|TRBJ2-2
TGTGCCAGCAGTTTAGTGGGGGGTAGCACCGGGGAGCTGTTTTTT
CASSLVGGSTGELFF
>NA|TRBV30|NA|TRBJ2-1
TGTGCCTGGAGTAAGGACAGCGGCTCCTACAATGAGCAGTTCTTC
CAWSKDSGSYNEQFF
>TRBD1|TRBV4-1|NA|TRBJ2-1
TGCGCCAGCAGCCAAGGACAGGGTTGGGGTGAGCAGTTCTTC
CASSQGQGWGEQFF
>NA|TRBV5-1|once|TRBJ2-7
TGCGCCAGCAGCTTAGCACAGCGGACCTACGAGCAGTACTTC
CASSLAQRTYEQYF
>NA|TRBV28|NA|TRBJ2-3
TGTGCCACCTCAGGGCCTCCATGGTCAGATACGCAGTATTTT
CATSGPPWSDTQYF
>TRBD2|TRBV28|NA|TRBJ2-5
TGTGCCAGCAGTTTAGCCCCGGACACTAGCGGGAGGGCCATCGAGACCCAGTACTTC
CASSLAPDTSGRAIETQYF
>TRBD1|TRBV5-4|NA|TRBJ1-6
TGTGCCAGCAGCTTGGATCGGGACAGGGCATTCACCCTCCACTTT
CASSLDRDRAFTLHF
>NA|TRBV27|NA|TRBJ1-1
TGTGCCAGCAGTTCCCTTTCAGGGAACACTGAAGCTTTCTTT
CASSSLSGNTEAFF
>NA|TRBV2|NA|TRBJ1-2
TGTGCCAGCAGTGATAACAGGGATCACTATGGCTACACCTTC
CASSDNRDHYGYTF
>NA|TRBV4-1|few|TRBJ2-1
TGCGCCAGCCAAAGACAGCCGTACAATGAGCAGTTCTTC
CASQRQPYNEQFF
>TRBD1|TRBV27|NA|TRBJ2-7
TGTGCCAGCAGCGGGACAGGGGGCTTTGGCGAGCAGTACTTC
CASSGTGGFGEQYF
>NA|TRBV19|NA|TRBJ2-2
TGTGCCAGTAGTATCGCAGGGAGGATCACCGGGGAGCTGTTTTTT
CASSIAGRITGELFF
>TRBD2|TRBV19|NA|TRBJ2-7
TGTGCCAGTAGTATAGAGGGCGGGAGGCTCTACGAGCAGTACTTC
CASSIEGGRLYEQYF
>NA|TRBV6-4|NA|TRBJ1-2
TGTGCCAGCAGTGATGGGGGGTATGGCTACACCTTC
CASSDGGYGYTF
>TRBD2|TRBV7-6|NA|TRBJ2-1
TGTGCCAGCAGCACACGACCGGGACTAGCGTCAGGGAATGAGCAGTTCTTC
CASSTRPGLASGNEQFF
>NA|TRBV2|NA|TRBJ1-3
TGTGCCAGCAGTGAGGCGTCAGGGCGTGGATCGTCTGGAAACACCATATATTTT
CASSEASGRGSSGNTIYF
>TRBD1|TRBV7-2|NA|TRBJ1-2
TGTGCCAGCAGCTCCGGGACAGAGGGTGGCTACACCTTC
CASSSGTEGGYTF